The entry below describes one T cell receptor (beta chain). This clonotype was observed a few times. The clone's antigen remains unknown. Relative to the germline gene, one junction end is altered; a read error may explain this. The treatment or condition label, as the study defines it: allogeneic hematopoietic cell transplantation with graft depleted of TCRalphabeta T cells and CD19 B cells. The transplant recipients were children given TCRalphabeta/CD19-depleted allogeneic hematopoietic cell grafts. The data were taken from a study of T-cell reconstitution after alpha-beta-depleted transplantation in children (dated by TCRdb to about 2016). For the wider study: T-cell immune reconstitution after TCRalphabeta/CD19-depleted allogeneic hematopoietic cell transplantation in children was quantitatively tracked in the study by means of TCR repertoire profiling. What the research found in general, with its limitations: Hyperexpanded clone frequencies declined over subsequent months; after one year, T-cell counts and TCRbeta diversity were mostly attributed to newly produced T cells. In some patients, the high TCRbeta diversity seen at day 60 was put down to recipient T cells and intrathymic progenitors that had survived conditioning. The apparently early recovery of alphabetaT-cell counts about two months after transplant reportedly depended on only several hundred rapidly expanded clones that came from non-depleted graft cells.

The germline V gene (reference sequence) provides CDR1 DFQATT and CDR2 SNEGSKA. The CDR3 runs 16 amino acids, cysteine and phenylalanine included. Just the 48-base CDR3 DNA is kept, in frame starting at base 1. Library preparation was by PCR. Sequenced on an Illumina HiSeq 2500. TCR library preparation used molecular barcoding, with unique molecular identifiers applied to normalize quantification of the TCRbeta repertoire. TCRdb ran its own pipeline on the public reads, namely fastp trimming at Q25 and MiXCR clone calling, and kept in-frame beta chains. CDR3 protein duplicates are merged, each entry listing the most common genes and DNA. The sample table shows 250,000 to 300,000 distinct CDR3 sequences, and about 7.3% are seen once. The ten largest clones take up around 9.8% of the sample.

The sequence is built from TRBV20-1 and TRBJ2-7; the central 9 bases match TRBD1. The sequence was collected from a female patient aged 2 to 10 who had a stem cell transplant for Fanconi anemia, so the T cells may come from the graft donor. Sequences were derived from peripheral blood, sampled 360 days after TCRalphabeta/CD19-depleted stem cell transplant. The CDR3 sequence is CSARPTGGDLRYEQYF. The DNA sequence follows: TGCAGCGCTAGGCCTACAGGGGGCGACCTTCGCTACGAGCAGTACTTC.